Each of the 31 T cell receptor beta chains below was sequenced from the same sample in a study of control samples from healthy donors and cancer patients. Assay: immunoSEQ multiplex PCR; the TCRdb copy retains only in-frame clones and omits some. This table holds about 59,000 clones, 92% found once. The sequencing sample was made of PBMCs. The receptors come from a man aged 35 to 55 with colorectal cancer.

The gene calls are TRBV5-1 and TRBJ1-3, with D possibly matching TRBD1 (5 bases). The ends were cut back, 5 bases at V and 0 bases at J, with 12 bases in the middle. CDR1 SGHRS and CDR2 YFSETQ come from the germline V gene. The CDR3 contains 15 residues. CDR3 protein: CASSSGTSSGNTIYF. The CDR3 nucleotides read TGCGCCAGCAGTTCCGGGACGAGCTCTGGAAACACCATATATTTT.

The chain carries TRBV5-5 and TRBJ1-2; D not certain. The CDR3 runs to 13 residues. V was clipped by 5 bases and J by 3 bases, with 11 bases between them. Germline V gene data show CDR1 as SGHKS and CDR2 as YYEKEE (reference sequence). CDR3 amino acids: CASSPTGDYGYTF. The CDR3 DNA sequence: TGTGCCAGCAGTCCTACTGGAGACTATGGCTACACCTTC.

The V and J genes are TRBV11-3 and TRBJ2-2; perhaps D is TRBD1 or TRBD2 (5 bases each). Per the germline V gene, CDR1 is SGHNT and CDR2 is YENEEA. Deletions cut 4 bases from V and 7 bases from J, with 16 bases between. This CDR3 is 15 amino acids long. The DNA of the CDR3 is TGTGCCAGCAGCTCCCAGGGACCTCTCGGCGGGGAGCTGTTTTTT. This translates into CASSSQGPLGGELFF. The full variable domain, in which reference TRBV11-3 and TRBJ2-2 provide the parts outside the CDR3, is EAGVVQSPRYKIIEKKQPVAFWCNPISGHNTLYWYLQNLGQGPELLIRYENEEAVDDSQLPKDRFSAERLKGVDSTLKIQPAELGDSAVYLCASSSQGPLGGELFFGEGSRLTVL.

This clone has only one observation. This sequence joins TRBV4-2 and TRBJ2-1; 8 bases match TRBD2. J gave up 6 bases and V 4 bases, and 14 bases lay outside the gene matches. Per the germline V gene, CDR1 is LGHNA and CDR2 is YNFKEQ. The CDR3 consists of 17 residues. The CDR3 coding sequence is TGTGCCAGCAGCCCTGGGGAGGCGGCGGGGGGCCGCAATGAGCAGTTCTTC. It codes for CASSPGEAAGGRNEQFF.

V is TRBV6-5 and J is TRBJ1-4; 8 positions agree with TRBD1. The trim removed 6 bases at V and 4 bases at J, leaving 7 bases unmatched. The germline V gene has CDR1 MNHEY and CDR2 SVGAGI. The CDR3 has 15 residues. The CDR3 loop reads CASRTGTGRNEKLFF. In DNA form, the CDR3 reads TGTGCCAGCAGGACGGGGACAGGACGTAATGAAAAACTGTTTTTT.

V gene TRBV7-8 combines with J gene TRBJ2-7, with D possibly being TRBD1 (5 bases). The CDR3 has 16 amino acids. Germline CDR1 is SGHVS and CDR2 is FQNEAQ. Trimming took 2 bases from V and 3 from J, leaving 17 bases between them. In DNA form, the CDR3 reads TGTGCCAGCAGCTTACAACACCCCGAAGGGGTCTACGAGCAGTACTTC. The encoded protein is CASSLQHPEGVYEQYF.

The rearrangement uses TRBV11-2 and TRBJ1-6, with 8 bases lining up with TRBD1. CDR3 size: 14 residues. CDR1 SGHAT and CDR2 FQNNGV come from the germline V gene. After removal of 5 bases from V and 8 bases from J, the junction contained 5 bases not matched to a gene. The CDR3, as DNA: TGTGCCAGCAGCGTGACAGGGGTCTATTCACCCCTCCACTTT. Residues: CASSVTGVYSPLHF.

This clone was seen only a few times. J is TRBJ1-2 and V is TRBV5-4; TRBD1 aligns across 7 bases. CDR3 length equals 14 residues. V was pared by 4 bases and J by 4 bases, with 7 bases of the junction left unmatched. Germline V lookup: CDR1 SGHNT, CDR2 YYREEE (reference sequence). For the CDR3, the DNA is TGTGCCAGCAGCATAGACAGGGTAGTCTATGGCTACACCTTC. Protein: CASSIDRVVYGYTF.

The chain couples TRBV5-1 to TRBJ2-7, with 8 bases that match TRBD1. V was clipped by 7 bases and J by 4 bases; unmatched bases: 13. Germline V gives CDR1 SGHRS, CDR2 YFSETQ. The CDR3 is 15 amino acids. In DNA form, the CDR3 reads TGCGCCAGCGCCGTAGGGGACAGGAACCCATACGAGCAGTACTTC. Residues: CASAVGDRNPYEQYF.

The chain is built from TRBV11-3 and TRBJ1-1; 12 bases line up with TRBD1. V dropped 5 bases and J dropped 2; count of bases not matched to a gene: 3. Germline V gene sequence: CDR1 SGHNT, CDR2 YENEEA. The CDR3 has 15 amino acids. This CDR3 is CASSHGTGGNTEAFF. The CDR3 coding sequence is TGTGCCAGCAGCCACGGGACAGGGGGCAACACTGAAGCTTTCTTT.

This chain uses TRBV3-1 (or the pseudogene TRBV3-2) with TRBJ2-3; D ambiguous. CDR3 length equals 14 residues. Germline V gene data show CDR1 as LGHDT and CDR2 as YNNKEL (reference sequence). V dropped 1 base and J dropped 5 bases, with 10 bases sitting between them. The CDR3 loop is CASSQAVARDTQYF. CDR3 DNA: TGTGCCAGCAGCCAAGCCGTAGCTAGAGATACGCAGTATTTT.

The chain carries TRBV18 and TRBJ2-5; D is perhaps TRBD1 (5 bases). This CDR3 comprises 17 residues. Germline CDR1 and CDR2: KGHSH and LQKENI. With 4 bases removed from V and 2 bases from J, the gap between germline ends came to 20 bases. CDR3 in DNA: TGTGCCAGCTCACGATTGAGAGTGACAGAAGTACAAGAGACCCAGTACTTC. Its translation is CASSRLRVTEVQETQYF.

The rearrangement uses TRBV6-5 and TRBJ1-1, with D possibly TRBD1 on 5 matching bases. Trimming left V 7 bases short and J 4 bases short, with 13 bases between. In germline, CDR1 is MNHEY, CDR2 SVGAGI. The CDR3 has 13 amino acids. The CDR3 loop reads CASIPDRSTEAFF. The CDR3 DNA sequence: TGTGCCAGCATTCCCGACAGAAGCACTGAAGCTTTCTTT.

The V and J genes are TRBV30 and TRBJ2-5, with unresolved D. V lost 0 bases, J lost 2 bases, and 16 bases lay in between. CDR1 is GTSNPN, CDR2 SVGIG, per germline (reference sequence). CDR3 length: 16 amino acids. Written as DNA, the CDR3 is TGTGCCTGGAGTGTTCCTACGATCACGCCACAAGAGACCCAGTACTTC. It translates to CAWSVPTITPQETQYF.

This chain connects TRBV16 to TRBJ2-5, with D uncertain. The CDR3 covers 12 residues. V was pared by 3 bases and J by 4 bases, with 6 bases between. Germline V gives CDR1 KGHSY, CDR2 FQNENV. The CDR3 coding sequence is TGTGCCAGCAGCCACGTTCGAGAGACCCAGTACTTC. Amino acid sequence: CASSHVRETQYF.

CDR3: CASSSQGGISNQPQHF. CDR3 DNA sequence: TGTGCCAGCAGTTCCCAGGGGGGGATAAGCAATCAGCCCCAGCATTTT. This sequence joins TRBV2 and TRBJ1-5; TRBD1 aligns across 7 bases. This CDR3 region has 16 residues. Germline V gene data show CDR1 as SNHLY and CDR2 as FYNNEI. Losses at the gene ends were 5 bases for V and 1 base for J; bases not matched to a gene: 8. The variable domain in full, completed from reference TRBV2 and TRBJ1-5, reads EPEVTQTPSHQVTQMGQEVILRCVPISNHLYFYWYRQILGQKVEFLVSFYNNEISEKSEIFDDQFSVERPDGSNFTLKIRSTKLEDSAMYFCASSSQGGISNQPQHFGDGTRLSIL.

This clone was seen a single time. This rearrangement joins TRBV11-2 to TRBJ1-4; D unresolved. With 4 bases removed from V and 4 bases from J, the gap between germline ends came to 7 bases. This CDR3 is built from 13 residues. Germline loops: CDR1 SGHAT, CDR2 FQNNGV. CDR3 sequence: CASSSTINEKLFF. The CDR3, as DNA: TGTGCCAGCAGCTCCACCATTAATGAAAAACTGTTTTTT.

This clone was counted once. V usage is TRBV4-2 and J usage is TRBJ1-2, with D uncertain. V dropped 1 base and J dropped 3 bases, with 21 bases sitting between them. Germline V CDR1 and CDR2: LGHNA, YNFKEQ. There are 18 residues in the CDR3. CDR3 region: CASSQVESLGAVDYGYTF. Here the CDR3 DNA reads TGTGCCAGCAGCCAAGTGGAGTCCCTAGGCGCGGTGGACTATGGCTACACCTTC.

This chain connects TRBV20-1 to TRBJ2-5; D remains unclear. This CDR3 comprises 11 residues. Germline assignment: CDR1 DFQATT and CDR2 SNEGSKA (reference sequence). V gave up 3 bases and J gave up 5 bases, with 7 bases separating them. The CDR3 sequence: CSASWMETQYF. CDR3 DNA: TGCAGTGCTAGTTGGATGGAGACCCAGTACTTC.

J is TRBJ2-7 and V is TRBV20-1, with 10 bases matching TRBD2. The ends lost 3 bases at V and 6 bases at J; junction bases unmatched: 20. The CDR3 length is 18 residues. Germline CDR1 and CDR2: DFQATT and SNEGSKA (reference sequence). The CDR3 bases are TGCAGTGCTAGTCCACAAGGGCCGGTAGGACTAGCGGAATTCGAGCAGTACTTC. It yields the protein CSASPQGPVGLAEFEQYF.

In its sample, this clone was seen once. The CDR3 here is CASRRASGGNNEQFF. The CDR3, as DNA: TGTGCCAGCAGAAGGGCTAGCGGGGGAAACAATGAGCAGTTCTTC. This chain joins TRBV6-5 and TRBJ2-1; 10 bases match TRBD2. The germline V gene has CDR1 MNHEY and CDR2 SVGAGI. CDR3 length: 15 amino acids. With V trimmed by 6 bases and J by 5 bases, 7 bases remained unmatched.

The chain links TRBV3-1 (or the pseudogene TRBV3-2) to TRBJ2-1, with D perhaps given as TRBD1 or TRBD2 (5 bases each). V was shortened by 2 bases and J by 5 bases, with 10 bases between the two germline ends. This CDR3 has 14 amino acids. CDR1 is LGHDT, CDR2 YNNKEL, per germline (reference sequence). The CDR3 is CASSQTWGNNEQFF. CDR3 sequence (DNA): TGTGCCAGCAGCCAAACCTGGGGGAACAATGAGCAGTTCTTC.

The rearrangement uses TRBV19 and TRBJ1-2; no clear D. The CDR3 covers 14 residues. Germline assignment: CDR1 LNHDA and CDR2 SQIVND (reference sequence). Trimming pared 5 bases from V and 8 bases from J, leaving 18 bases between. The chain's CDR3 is CASSARDGKEGYTF. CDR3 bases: TGTGCCAGTAGTGCGAGAGACGGAAAGGAAGGCTACACCTTC.

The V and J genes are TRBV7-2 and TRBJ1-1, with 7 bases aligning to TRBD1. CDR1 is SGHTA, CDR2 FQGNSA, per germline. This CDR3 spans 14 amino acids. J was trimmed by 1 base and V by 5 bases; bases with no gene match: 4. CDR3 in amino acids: CASSDQGGNTEAFF. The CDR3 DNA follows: TGTGCCAGCAGCGATCAGGGGGGGAACACTGAAGCTTTCTTT.

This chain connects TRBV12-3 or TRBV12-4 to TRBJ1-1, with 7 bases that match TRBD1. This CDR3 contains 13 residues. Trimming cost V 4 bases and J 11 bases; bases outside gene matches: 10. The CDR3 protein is CASSSQDRVPAFF. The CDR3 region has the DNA TGTGCCAGCAGTTCCCAAGACAGGGTTCCTGCTTTCTTT.

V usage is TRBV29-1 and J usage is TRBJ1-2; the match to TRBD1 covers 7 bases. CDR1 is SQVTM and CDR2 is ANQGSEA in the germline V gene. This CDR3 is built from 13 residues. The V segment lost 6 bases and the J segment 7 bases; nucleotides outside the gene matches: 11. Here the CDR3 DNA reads TGCAGCGTCGGAGGGGGCGCGACGTTTGGCTACACCTTC. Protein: CSVGGGATFGYTF.

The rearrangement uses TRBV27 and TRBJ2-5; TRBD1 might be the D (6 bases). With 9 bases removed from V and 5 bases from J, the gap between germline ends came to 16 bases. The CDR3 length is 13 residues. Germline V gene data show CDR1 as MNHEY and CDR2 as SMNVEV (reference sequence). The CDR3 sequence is CASTGFGMETQYF. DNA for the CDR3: TGTGCCAGTACAGGGTTTGGTATGGAGACCCAGTACTTC.

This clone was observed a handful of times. The CDR3 loop reads CASSLDRRRNTFSGNTIYF. The DNA of the CDR3 is TGTGCCAGCAGCTTAGATCGTCGGCGGAATACATTTTCTGGAAACACCATATATTTT. The gene calls are TRBV11-3 and TRBJ1-3; unclear D gene. This CDR3 spans 19 amino acids. Germline V gene lookup returns CDR1 SGHNT and CDR2 YENEEA. The germline V and J ends were trimmed by 0 bases and 1 base, with 19 bases remaining between them. Together with reference TRBV11-3 and TRBJ1-3, the CDR3 gives the full variable domain: EAGVVQSPRYKIIEKKQPVAFWCNPISGHNTLYWYLQNLGQGPELLIRYENEEAVDDSQLPKDRFSAERLKGVDSTLKIQPAELGDSAVYLCASSLDRRRNTFSGNTIYFGEGSWLTVV.

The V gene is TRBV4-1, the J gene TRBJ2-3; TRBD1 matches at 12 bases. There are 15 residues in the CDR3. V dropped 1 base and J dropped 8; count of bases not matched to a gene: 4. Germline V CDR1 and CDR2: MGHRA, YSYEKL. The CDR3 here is CASSQAGQGAITQYF. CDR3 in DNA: TGCGCCAGCAGCCAAGCGGGACAGGGGGCTATTACGCAGTATTTT.

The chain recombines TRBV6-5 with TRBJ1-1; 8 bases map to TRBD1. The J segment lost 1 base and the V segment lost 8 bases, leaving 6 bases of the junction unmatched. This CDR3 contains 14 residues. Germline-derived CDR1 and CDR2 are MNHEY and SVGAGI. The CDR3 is CASRQGRENTEAFF. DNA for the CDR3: TGTGCCAGCCGACAGGGGAGGGAGAACACTGAAGCTTTCTTT.

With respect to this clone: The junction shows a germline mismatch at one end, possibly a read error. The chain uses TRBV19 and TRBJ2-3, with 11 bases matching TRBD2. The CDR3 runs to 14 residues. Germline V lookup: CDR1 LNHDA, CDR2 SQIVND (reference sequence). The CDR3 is CASSISSGGAGSFF. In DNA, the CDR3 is TGTGCCAGTAGTATTAGTAGCGGGGGGGCCGGGTCCTTTTTT.